This T cell receptor (beta chain) was retrieved from a study of T-cell memory formation after mild COVID-19. Findings and limits, study-wide: The study detected some responding clones in pre-infection memory, suggesting cross-reactive memory joined.

As concerns this clonotype: No antigen is known for it.

TCRdb ran MiXCR on the 5' RACE reads and lists one entry per CDR3 protein. The sample shows 550,000 to 650,000 distinct CDR3 sequences, 17% of them seen only once. Germline V gene sequence: CDR1 SGHVS, CDR2 FQNEAQ. The CDR3 has 15 residues. Trimming cost V 7 bases and J 4 bases; bases outside gene matches: 10. The receptor was isolated from an adult woman who had mild COVID-19 (a few samples of this study predate the infection). Cell type and time point are not known. J is TRBJ1-1 and V is TRBV7-8, with 9 nucleotides matching TRBD1. Sequences were obtained from PBMCs or a T cell subset sorted from them (not recorded which). In DNA form, the CDR3 reads TGTGCCAGCAACTATGCACAGGGGGCCAGCACTGAAGCTTTCTTT. The encoded protein is CASNYAQGASTEAFF.